This T cell receptor (beta chain) was identified in a study of identical twins. There are a few counts of this clonotype. Its antigen is not identified. Study-wide results and caveats: Memory repertoires lacked the insertion deficit that abundant cord blood beta clonotypes showed. Out-of-frame beta chain sequences displayed weaker excess sharing between twins.

From the 5' RACE reads, TCRdb called clonotypes with MiXCR, one entry per CDR3 protein. The data hold 250,000 or so distinct CDR3 sequences, with approximately 7% observed a single time. The CDR3 totals 15 residues. V dropped 0 bases and J dropped 2; count of bases not matched to a gene: 5. Looked up from germline, CDR1 is DFQATT and CDR2 is SNEGSKA (reference sequence). These data were likewise used in another study, on yellow fever vaccine responses in identical twins. According to that study: Twins' vaccine T cell responses were reported to seem partly convergent and partly personalized.

The material sequenced was memory (CD45RO+) T cells sorted from blood. This TCR was recovered from a woman aged 18-35 years in good health. The chain carries TRBV20-1 and TRBJ2-3; the match to TRBD2 covers 7 bases. Here the CDR3 DNA reads TGCAGTGCTAGAGATTGGCAGCGGGACACAGATACGCAGTATTTT. Translation gives CSARDWQRDTDTQYF.